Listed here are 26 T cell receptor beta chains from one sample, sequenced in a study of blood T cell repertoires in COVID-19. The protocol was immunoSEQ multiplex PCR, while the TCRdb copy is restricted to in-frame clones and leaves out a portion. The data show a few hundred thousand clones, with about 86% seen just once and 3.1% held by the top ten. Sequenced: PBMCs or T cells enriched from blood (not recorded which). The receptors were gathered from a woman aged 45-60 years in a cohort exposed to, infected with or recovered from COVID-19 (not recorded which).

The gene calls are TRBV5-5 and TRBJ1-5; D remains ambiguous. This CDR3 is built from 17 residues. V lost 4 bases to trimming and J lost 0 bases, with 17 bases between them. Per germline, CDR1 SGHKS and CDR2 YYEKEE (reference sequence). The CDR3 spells CASSRKFLGNSNQPQHF. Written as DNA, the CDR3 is TGTGCCAGCAGCCGAAAATTCCTAGGTAATAGCAATCAGCCCCAGCATTTT.

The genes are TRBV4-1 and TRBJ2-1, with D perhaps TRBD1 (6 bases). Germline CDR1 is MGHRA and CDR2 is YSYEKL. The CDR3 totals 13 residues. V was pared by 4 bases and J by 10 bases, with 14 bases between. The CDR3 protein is CASSRGPVKEQFF. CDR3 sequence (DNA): TGCGCCAGCAGCCGGGGGCCTGTAAAGGAGCAGTTCTTC.

The CDR3 here is CASSPVLLGSTDTQYF. CDR3 nucleotide sequence: TGTGCCAGCAGCCCCGTCCTTCTAGGAAGCACAGATACGCAGTATTTT. This chain links TRBV7-2 with TRBJ2-3; D is uncertain. The CDR3 extends over 16 amino acids. V was cut by 5 bases and J by 0 bases, with 15 bases left in between. Germline V gene lookup returns CDR1 SGHTA and CDR2 FQGNSA.

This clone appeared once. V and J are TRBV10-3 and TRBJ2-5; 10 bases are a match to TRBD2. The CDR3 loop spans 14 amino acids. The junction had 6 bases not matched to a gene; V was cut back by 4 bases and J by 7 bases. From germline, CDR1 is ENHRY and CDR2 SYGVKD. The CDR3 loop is CAISVAGGRGTQYF. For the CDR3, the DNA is TGTGCCATCAGTGTAGCGGGGGGTCGTGGGACCCAGTACTTC.

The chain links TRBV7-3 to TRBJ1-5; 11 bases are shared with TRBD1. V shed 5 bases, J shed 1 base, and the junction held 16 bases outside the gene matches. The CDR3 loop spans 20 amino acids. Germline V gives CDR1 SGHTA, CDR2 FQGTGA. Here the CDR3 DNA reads TGTGCCAGCAGCGTCCGGGACAGGGGGTTCAATTTCGGAAGCAATCAGCCCCAGCATTTT. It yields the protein CASSVRDRGFNFGSNQPQHF.

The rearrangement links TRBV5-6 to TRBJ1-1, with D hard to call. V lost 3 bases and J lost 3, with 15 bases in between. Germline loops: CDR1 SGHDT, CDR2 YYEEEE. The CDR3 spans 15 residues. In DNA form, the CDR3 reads TGTGCCAGCAGCTCCTATCGGGGATGGGACACTGAAGCTTTCTTT. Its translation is CASSSYRGWDTEAFF.

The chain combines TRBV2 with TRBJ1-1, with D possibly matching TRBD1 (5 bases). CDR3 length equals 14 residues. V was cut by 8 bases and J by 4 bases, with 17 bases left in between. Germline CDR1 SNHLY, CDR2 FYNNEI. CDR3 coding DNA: TGTGCCAGCCTCAAGCAGTGGAGGGGCACTGAAGCTTTCTTT. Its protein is CASLKQWRGTEAFF. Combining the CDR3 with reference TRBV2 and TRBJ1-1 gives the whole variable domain EPEVTQTPSHQVTQMGQEVILRCVPISNHLYFYWYRQILGQKVEFLVSFYNNEISEKSEIFDDQFSVERPDGSNFTLKIRSTKLEDSAMYFCASLKQWRGTEAFFGQGTRLTVV.

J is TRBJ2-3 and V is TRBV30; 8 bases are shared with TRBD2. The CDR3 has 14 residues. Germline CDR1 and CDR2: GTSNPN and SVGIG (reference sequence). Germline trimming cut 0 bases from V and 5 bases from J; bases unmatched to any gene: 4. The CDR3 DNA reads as TGTGCCTGGAGTGTCAGCGGGGGTGGAGATACGCAGTATTTT. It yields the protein CAWSVSGGGDTQYF. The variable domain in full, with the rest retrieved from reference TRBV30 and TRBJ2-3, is SQTIHQWPATLVQPVGSPLSLECTVEGTSNPNLYWYRQAAGRGLQLLFYSVGIGQISSEVPQNLSASRPQDRQFILSSKKLLLSDSGFYLCAWSVSGGGDTQYFGPGTRLTVL.

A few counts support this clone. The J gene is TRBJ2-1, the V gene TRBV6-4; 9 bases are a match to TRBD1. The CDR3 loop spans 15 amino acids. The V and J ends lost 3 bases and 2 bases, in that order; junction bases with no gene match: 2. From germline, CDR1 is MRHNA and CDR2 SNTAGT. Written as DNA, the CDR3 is TGTGCCAGCAGTGAGACAGGGGGAACCTACAATGAGCAGTTCTTC. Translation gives CASSETGGTYNEQFF.

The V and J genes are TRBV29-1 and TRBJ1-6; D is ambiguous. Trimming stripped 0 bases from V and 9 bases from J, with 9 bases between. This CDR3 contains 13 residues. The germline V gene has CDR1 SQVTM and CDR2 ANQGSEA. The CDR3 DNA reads TGCAGCGTTGAAGAGAACCCGGGTTCACCCCTCCACTTT. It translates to CSVEENPGSPLHF.

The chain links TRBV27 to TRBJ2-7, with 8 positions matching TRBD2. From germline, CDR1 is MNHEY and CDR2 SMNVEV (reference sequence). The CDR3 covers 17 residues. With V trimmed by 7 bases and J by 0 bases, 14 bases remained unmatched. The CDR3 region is CASTPRAKAGASYEQYF. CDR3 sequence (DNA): TGTGCCAGCACTCCCAGGGCAAAAGCGGGGGCCTCCTACGAGCAGTACTTC.

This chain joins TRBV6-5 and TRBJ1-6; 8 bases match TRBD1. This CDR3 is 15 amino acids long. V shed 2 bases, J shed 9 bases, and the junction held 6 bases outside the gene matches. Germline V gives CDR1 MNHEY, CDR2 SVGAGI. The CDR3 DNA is TGTGCCAGCAGTTACACCGGGACAGGATCTTCACCCCTCCACTTT. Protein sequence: CASSYTGTGSSPLHF.

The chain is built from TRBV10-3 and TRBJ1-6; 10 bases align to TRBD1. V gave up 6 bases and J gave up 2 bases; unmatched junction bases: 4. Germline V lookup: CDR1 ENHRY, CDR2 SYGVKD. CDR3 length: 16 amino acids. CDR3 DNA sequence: TGTGCCATCAGCGGGACAGGGGCTGCCTATAATTCACCCCTCCACTTT. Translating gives CAISGTGAAYNSPLHF.

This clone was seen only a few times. The CDR3 loop reads CASSQGRGDSPLHF. The DNA for the CDR3 is TGTGCCAGCAGCCAAGGACGGGGAGATTCACCCCTCCACTTT. The V and J genes are TRBV3-1 (or the pseudogene TRBV3-2) and TRBJ1-6; D is undetermined. V dropped 1 base and J dropped 8 bases, with 9 bases sitting between them. The CDR3 is made up of 14 amino acids. Per the germline V gene, CDR1 is LGHDT and CDR2 is YNNKEL (reference sequence).

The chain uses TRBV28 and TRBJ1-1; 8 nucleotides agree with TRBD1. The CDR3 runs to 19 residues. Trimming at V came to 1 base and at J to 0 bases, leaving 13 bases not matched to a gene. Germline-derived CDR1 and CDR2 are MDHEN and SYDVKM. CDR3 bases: TGTGCCAGCAGTTTATTTATCACGGGACAGGCGGACATGAACACTGAAGCTTTCTTT. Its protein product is CASSLFITGQADMNTEAFF. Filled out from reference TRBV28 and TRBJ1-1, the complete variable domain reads DVKVTQSSRYLVKRTGEKVFLECVQDMDHENMFWYRQDPGLGLRLIYFSYDVKMKEKGDIPEGYSVSREKKERFSLILESASTNQTSMYLCASSLFITGQADMNTEAFFGQGTRLTVV.

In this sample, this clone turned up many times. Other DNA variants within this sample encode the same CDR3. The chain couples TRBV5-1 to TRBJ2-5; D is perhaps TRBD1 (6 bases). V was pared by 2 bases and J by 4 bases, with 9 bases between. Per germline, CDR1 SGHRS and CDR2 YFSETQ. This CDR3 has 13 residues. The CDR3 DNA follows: TGCGCCAGCAGCTTCCAGGGGCTAGAGACCCAGTACTTC. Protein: CASSFQGLETQYF.

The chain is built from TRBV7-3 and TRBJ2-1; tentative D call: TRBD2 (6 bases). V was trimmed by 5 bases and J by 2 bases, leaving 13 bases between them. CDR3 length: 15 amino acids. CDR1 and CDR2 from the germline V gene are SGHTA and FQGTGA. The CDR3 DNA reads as TGTGCCAGCAGCCCAAGGGGCGGGACCTACAATGAGCAGTTCTTC. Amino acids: CASSPRGGTYNEQFF.

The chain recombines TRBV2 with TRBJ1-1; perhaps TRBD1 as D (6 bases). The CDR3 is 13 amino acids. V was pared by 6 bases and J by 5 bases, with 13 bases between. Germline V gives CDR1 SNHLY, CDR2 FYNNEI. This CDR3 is CASRTQGITEAFF. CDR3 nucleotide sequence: TGTGCCAGCAGGACACAGGGAATAACTGAAGCTTTCTTT.

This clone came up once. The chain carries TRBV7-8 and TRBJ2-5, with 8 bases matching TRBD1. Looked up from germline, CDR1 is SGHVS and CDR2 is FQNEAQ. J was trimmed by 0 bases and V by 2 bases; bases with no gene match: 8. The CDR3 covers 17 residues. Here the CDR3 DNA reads TGTGCCAGCAGCTTATGGCCCACAGGGGGGTACCAAGAGACCCAGTACTTC. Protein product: CASSLWPTGGYQETQYF.

In DNA, the CDR3 is TGTGCCAGTAGTTACAGGGATATTGCTGGAAACACCATATATTTT. As protein: CASSYRDIAGNTIYF. This chain connects TRBV19 to TRBJ1-3; possibly TRBD1 for D (6 bases). V shed 5 bases and J shed 2 bases, with 13 bases lying between them. The CDR3 totals 15 residues. Looked up from germline, CDR1 is LNHDA and CDR2 is SQIVND (reference sequence).

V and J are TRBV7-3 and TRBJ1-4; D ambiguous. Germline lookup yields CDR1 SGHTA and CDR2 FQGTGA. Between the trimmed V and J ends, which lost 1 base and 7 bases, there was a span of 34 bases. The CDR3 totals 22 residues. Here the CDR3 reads CASSLMGRTRGPGAHRCEKLFF. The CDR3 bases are TGTGCCAGCAGCTTAATGGGTCGAACGCGGGGTCCTGGAGCCCACCGCTGTGAAAAACTGTTTTTT. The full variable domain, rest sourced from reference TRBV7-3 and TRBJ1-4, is GAGVSQTPSNKVTEKGKYVELRCDPISGHTALYWYRQSLGQGPEFLIYFQGTGAADDSGLPNDRFFAVRPEGSVSTLKIQRTERGDSAVYLCASSLMGRTRGPGAHRCEKLFFGSGTQLSVL.

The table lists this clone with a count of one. This CDR3 is CASSYGVGAGGIQNIQYF. In DNA form, the CDR3 reads TGTGCCAGCAGCTATGGCGTTGGGGCAGGGGGCATCCAAAACATTCAGTACTTC. V usage is TRBV27 and J usage is TRBJ2-4; TRBD1 matches at 8 bases. Germline CDR1 is MNHEY and CDR2 is SMNVEV (reference sequence). With 6 bases clipped from V and 5 bases from J, the junction kept 18 bases outside the gene matches. The CDR3 totals 18 residues.

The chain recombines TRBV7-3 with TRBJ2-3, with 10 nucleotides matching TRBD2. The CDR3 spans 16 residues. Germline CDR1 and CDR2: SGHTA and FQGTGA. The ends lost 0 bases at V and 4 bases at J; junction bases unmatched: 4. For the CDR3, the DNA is TGTGCCAGCAGCTTAACAACTAGCGGGGATGCAGATACGCAGTATTTT. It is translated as CASSLTTSGDADTQYF.

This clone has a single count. For the CDR3, the DNA is TGTGCCTTAAAGGGACAGGGGAGCAATGGCTACACCTTC. It is translated as CALKGQGSNGYTF. V is TRBV30 and J is TRBJ1-2; 10 bases map to TRBD1. This CDR3 is 13 amino acids long. The trim removed 7 bases at V and 6 bases at J, leaving 8 bases unmatched. Germline CDR1 reads GTSNPN; CDR2 reads SVGIG (reference sequence).

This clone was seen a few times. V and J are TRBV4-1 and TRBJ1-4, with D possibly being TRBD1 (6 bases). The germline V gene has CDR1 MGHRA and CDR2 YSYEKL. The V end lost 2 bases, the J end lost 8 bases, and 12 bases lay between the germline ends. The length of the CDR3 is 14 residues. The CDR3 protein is CASSQIGGEEKLFF. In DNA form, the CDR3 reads TGCGCCAGCAGCCAAATTGGGGGCGAAGAAAAACTGTTTTTT.

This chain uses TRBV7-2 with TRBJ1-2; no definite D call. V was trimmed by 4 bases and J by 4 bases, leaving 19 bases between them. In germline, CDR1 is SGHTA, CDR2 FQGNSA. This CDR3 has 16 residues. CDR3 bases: TGTGCCAGCAGCTCGAAAAAGATGACTTCCGGCTATGGCTACACCTTC. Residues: CASSSKKMTSGYGYTF.